The 25 T cell receptor beta chains below all came from one sample that was sequenced in a study of blood T cell repertoires in COVID-19. TCRdb's table, derived via immunoSEQ multiplex PCR, lists solely in-frame clones and lacks some. Seen here are about 310,000 clones, more than 75% observed once, and the top ten hold 1%. What was sequenced was peripheral blood. The receptors here all came from a man between 45 and 60 years old with active or convalescent COVID-19.

The chain joins TRBV5-1 to TRBJ1-2; tentative D call: TRBD1 (5 bases). This CDR3 region has 12 residues. The germline V and J ends were trimmed by 0 bases and 10 bases, with 10 bases remaining between them. Per germline, CDR1 SGHRS and CDR2 YFSETQ. The CDR3 DNA follows: TGCGCCAGCAGCTTGGAACAGGCCCCCTACACCTTC. Translation: CASSLEQAPYTF. The full variable domain, completed using reference TRBV5-1 and TRBJ1-2, is KAGVTQTPRYLIKTRGQQVTLSCSPISGHRSVSWYQQTPGQGLQFLFEYFSETQRNKGNFPGRFSGRQFSNSRSEMNVSTLELGDSALYLCASSLEQAPYTFGSGTRLTVV.

The V and J genes are TRBV14 and TRBJ1-6; a weak D match, TRBD1 (6 bases). The CDR3 is made up of 17 amino acids. Germline-derived CDR1 and CDR2 are SGHDN and FVKESK. Trimming pared 5 bases from V and 7 bases from J, leaving 21 bases between. CDR3 bases: TGTGCCAGCAGCGTAAACCACTACACAGGGAAGAATTCACCCCTCCACTTT. Its translation is CASSVNHYTGKNSPLHF. Combining the CDR3 with reference TRBV14 and TRBJ1-6 gives the whole variable domain EAGVTQFPSHSVIEKGQTVTLRCDPISGHDNLYWYRRVMGKEIKFLLHFVKESKQDESGMPNNRFLAERTGGTYSTLKVQPAELEDSGVYFCASSVNHYTGKNSPLHFGNGTRLTVT.

The genes are TRBV19 and TRBJ1-5, with 11 bases lining up with TRBD1. The CDR3 is made up of 16 amino acids. V shed 5 bases and J 6 bases; nucleotides not matched to a gene: 9. Germline loops: CDR1 LNHDA, CDR2 SQIVND (reference sequence). Here the CDR3 reads CASSRWTGGQAQPQHF. The DNA for the CDR3 is TGTGCCAGTAGTCGCTGGACAGGGGGCCAAGCTCAGCCCCAGCATTTT.

This clone was counted between two and nine times. J is TRBJ2-1 and V is TRBV11-3; a possible D gene is TRBD2 (6 bases). This CDR3 is 16 amino acids long. V was pared by 7 bases and J by 0 bases, with 16 bases between. CDR1 and CDR2 (germline): SGHNT, YENEEA. This CDR3 reads CASTIHGGSSYNEQFF. The CDR3 bases are TGTGCCAGCACCATCCATGGGGGGAGCTCCTACAATGAGCAGTTCTTC.

The CDR3 sequence: CASSLGRTGTISGNTIYF. The DNA of the CDR3 is TGTGCCAGCAGCTTAGGAAGGACAGGGACGATCTCTGGAAACACCATATATTTT. This sequence joins TRBV7-9 and TRBJ1-3; 8 bases map to TRBD1. The CDR3 runs to 18 residues. J lost 0 bases, V lost 1 base, and 8 bases had no gene match. Germline V gene lookup returns CDR1 SEHNR and CDR2 FQNEAQ (reference sequence).

The rearrangement joins TRBV11-2 to TRBJ2-1; 7 nucleotides line up with TRBD2. The CDR3 is made up of 19 amino acids. V lost 3 bases, J lost 0 bases, and 14 bases stayed unmatched. Germline lookup yields CDR1 SGHAT and CDR2 FQNNGV. The CDR3 DNA reads as TGTGCCAGCAGCTTCGGTTCCAGCGGGGCAATAAGCTCCTACAATGAGCAGTTCTTC. Translated: CASSFGSSGAISSYNEQFF.

The rearrangement links TRBV6-5 to TRBJ2-3; weak D call: TRBD1 (5 bases). The CDR3 covers 15 residues. V lost 8 bases and J lost 2, with 17 bases in between. Per germline, CDR1 MNHEY and CDR2 SVGAGI. The DNA for the CDR3 is TGTGCCAGCTCCTCCGTAGCAGGGCACACAGATACGCAGTATTTT. This codes for CASSSVAGHTDTQYF.

The V call is TRBV5-1, the J call TRBJ1-2; perhaps TRBD1 as D (6 bases). With 2 bases removed from V and 2 bases from J, the gap between germline ends came to 10 bases. The length of the CDR3 is 14 residues. Germline values: CDR1 SGHRS, CDR2 YFSETQ. Written as DNA, the CDR3 is TGCGCCAGCAGCTTTGAACAGGGAAACTATGGCTACACCTTC. Translation: CASSFEQGNYGYTF. Using reference TRBV5-1 and TRBJ1-2 for the parts outside the CDR3, the full variable domain is KAGVTQTPRYLIKTRGQQVTLSCSPISGHRSVSWYQQTPGQGLQFLFEYFSETQRNKGNFPGRFSGRQFSNSRSEMNVSTLELGDSALYLCASSFEQGNYGYTFGSGTRLTVV.

The chain uses TRBV3-1 (or the pseudogene TRBV3-2) and TRBJ1-1, with D perhaps TRBD1 (6 bases). From germline, CDR1 is LGHDT and CDR2 YNNKEL (reference sequence). The CDR3 spans 14 residues. Trimming removed 6 bases from V and 5 bases from J, with 16 bases in between. The CDR3 nucleotides are TGTGCCAGCAGACCAACACAGGGAAGGACTGAAGCTTTCTTT. Encoded protein: CASRPTQGRTEAFF.

The chain combines TRBV5-4 with TRBJ2-7, with D perhaps TRBD1 (6 bases). This CDR3 region has 14 residues. CDR1 is SGHNT and CDR2 is YYREEE in the germline V gene (reference sequence). Trimming took 0 bases from V and 5 from J, leaving 12 bases between them. CDR3 sequence reads: CASSLAQGSDEQYF. In nucleotides, the CDR3 is TGTGCCAGCAGCTTGGCACAGGGAAGCGACGAGCAGTACTTC. Looking up the rest from reference TRBV5-4 and TRBJ2-7 gives the full variable domain: ETGVTQSPTHLIKTRGQQVTLRCSSQSGHNTVSWYQQALGQGPQFIFQYYREEENGRGNFPPRFSGLQFPNYSSELNVNALELDDSALYLCASSLAQGSDEQYFGPGTRLTVT.

As for this clone: An end of the junction differs from the germline gene, which may be a read error. The V call is TRBV27, the J call TRBJ2-1; weak D call: TRBD2 (7 bases). The CDR3 spans 15 residues. Germline lookup yields CDR1 MNHEY and CDR2 SMNVEV (reference sequence). CDR3 nucleotides: TGTGCCAGCCGTTTAGGGGGGGGTTCCTACAATGAGCAGTTCTTC. It specifies CASRLGGGSYNEQFF.

The chain has TRBV19 and TRBJ2-7; unclear D gene. CDR3 size: 13 residues. V lost 3 bases, J lost 6 bases, and 12 bases lay in between. The V gene's germline CDR1 is LNHDA and CDR2 SQIVND (reference sequence). The CDR3 DNA follows: TGTGCCAGTAGTATGTCAGGCTCTCTCGAGCAGTACTTC. Translation gives CASSMSGSLEQYF.

The genes are TRBV18 and TRBJ1-1; D call uncertain. In germline, CDR1 is KGHSH, CDR2 LQKENI. CDR3 size: 13 residues. Trimming removed 6 bases from V and 6 bases from J, with 14 bases in between. The DNA for the CDR3 is TGTGCCAGCTCCCAAGACCGGAGGGCTGAAGCTTTCTTT. Translated, it gives CASSQDRRAEAFF.

This chain uses TRBV7-8 with TRBJ2-7; D not certain. The germline V gene encodes CDR1 SGHVS and CDR2 FQNEAQ. V was trimmed by 5 bases and J by 7 bases, leaving 9 bases between them. The CDR3 has 11 amino acids. The CDR3 sequence is CASSPRREQYF. In DNA, the CDR3 is TGTGCCAGCAGCCCAAGGAGAGAGCAGTACTTC.

This clone was detected once. The gene calls are TRBV10-1 and TRBJ1-1; 8 nucleotides align to TRBD1. The germline CDR1 and CDR2 sequences are WNHNN and SYGVQD (reference sequence). CDR3 length: 14 residues. With V trimmed by 8 bases and J by 3 bases, 8 bases remained unmatched. The CDR3 is CASLRQGWDTEAFF. DNA for the CDR3: TGCGCCAGCCTTAGACAGGGGTGGGACACTGAAGCTTTCTTT.

The chain is built from TRBV27 and TRBJ1-6; the D gene is possibly TRBD1 (5 bases). Germline CDR1 reads MNHEY; CDR2 reads SMNVEV (reference sequence). V was shortened by 6 bases and J by 7 bases, with 16 bases between the two germline ends. This CDR3 is built from 15 residues. The CDR3 nucleotides are TGTGCCAGCAGCCCGGGGGACGGCCAGAATTCACCCCTCCACTTT. Residues: CASSPGDGQNSPLHF.

The chain employs TRBV5-1 and TRBJ1-2, with 11 bases matching TRBD1. This CDR3 is 16 amino acids long. The V gene end was trimmed by 3 bases and the J gene end by 4 bases; junction bases not matched to a gene: 8. Germline V lookup: CDR1 SGHRS, CDR2 YFSETQ. The CDR3 bases are TGCGCCAGCAGCTACGGACAGGGGGCGCTTCCCTATGGCTACACCTTC. This gives the protein CASSYGQGALPYGYTF. Supplemented by reference TRBV5-1 and TRBJ1-2, the full variable domain reads KAGVTQTPRYLIKTRGQQVTLSCSPISGHRSVSWYQQTPGQGLQFLFEYFSETQRNKGNFPGRFSGRQFSNSRSEMNVSTLELGDSALYLCASSYGQGALPYGYTFGSGTRLTVV.

As to this clone: One end of the junction does not line up with germline, which may come from a read error. The J gene is TRBJ2-3, the V gene TRBV19; D perhaps matches TRBD2 (6 bases). This CDR3 has 13 amino acids. Germline-derived CDR1 and CDR2 are LNHDA and SQIVND (reference sequence). CDR3 in DNA: TGTGCCAGTAGTATAGGCTGGGGTAGCGGACTCGTCTTT. It translates to CASSIGWGSGLVF.

The chain employs TRBV2 and TRBJ2-5; 7 bases map to TRBD1. V shed 6 bases, J shed 1 base, and the junction held 11 bases outside the gene matches. Germline assignment: CDR1 SNHLY and CDR2 FYNNEI. The CDR3 runs to 16 residues. The CDR3: CASSEGAGEGQETQYF. The CDR3, as DNA: TGTGCCAGCAGCGAGGGGGCAGGGGAAGGCCAAGAGACCCAGTACTTC.

The genes are TRBV30 and TRBJ1-4, with D possibly TRBD1 on 5 matching bases. V lost 2 bases and J 6 bases, leaving 16 bases between the germline ends. This CDR3 contains 15 residues. Germline CDR1 is GTSNPN and CDR2 is SVGIG (reference sequence). The DNA of the CDR3 is TGTGCCTGGAGTCAGCGGGGGATTAGGCATGAAAAACTGTTTTTT. This gives the protein CAWSQRGIRHEKLFF.

The gene calls are TRBV6-5 and TRBJ2-7; 12 bases agree with TRBD2. Germline V gives CDR1 MNHEY, CDR2 SVGAGI. The junction had 6 bases not matched to a gene; V was cut back by 4 bases and J by 2 bases. The CDR3 covers 16 residues. The chain's CDR3 is CASSSPPSGRAYEQYF. CDR3 nucleotides: TGTGCCAGCAGTTCCCCCCCTAGCGGGAGGGCCTACGAGCAGTACTTC.

This clone was observed many times. V is TRBV6-6 and J is TRBJ2-3; a possible D gene is TRBD1 (5 bases). Germline CDR1 is MNHNY and CDR2 is SVGAGI (reference sequence). V was shortened by 7 bases and J by 6 bases, with 17 bases between the two germline ends. The CDR3 consists of 14 residues. CDR3 sequence reads: CASTLTATSDTQYF. The CDR3 bases are TGTGCCAGCACCTTGACAGCGACGAGCGATACGCAGTATTTT.

The chain recombines TRBV15 with TRBJ1-2; D is unresolved. The CDR3 runs to 15 residues. Germline V gene sequence: CDR1 LNHNV, CDR2 YYDKDF (reference sequence). Between the trimmed V and J ends, which lost 0 bases and 2 bases, there was a span of 10 bases. The CDR3 DNA follows: TGTGCCACCAGCAGAGATTCACGGAGGAACTATGGCTACACCTTC. Its protein product is CATSRDSRRNYGYTF. The variable domain in full, with the rest retrieved from reference TRBV15 and TRBJ1-2, is DAMVIQNPRYQVTQFGKPVTLSCSQTLNHNVMYWYQQKSSQAPKLLFHYYDKDFNNEADTPDNFQSRRPNTSFCFLDIRSPGLGDTAMYLCATSRDSRRNYGYTFGSGTRLTVV.

This clone has only one observation. This chain links TRBV6-6 with TRBJ1-4, with a possible D match to TRBD1 (6 bases). Per germline, CDR1 MNHNY and CDR2 SVGAGI (reference sequence). Trimming removed 5 bases at V and 7 bases at J, with 20 bases between. The CDR3 is 16 residues long. The CDR3 reads CASSRSTDRTGEKLFF. The CDR3 DNA reads as TGTGCCAGCAGTCGATCCACTGACAGGACTGGTGAAAAACTGTTTTTT.

Only one count was recorded for this clone. The CDR3 DNA reads as TGTGCCAGCAGCCTACGGGGGGGGACGAACACTGAAGCTTTCTTT. Its protein product is CASSLRGGTNTEAFF. The rearrangement joins TRBV7-2 to TRBJ1-1, with a weak D call TRBD1 (5 bases). The ends were cut back, 5 bases at V and 1 base at J, with 14 bases in the middle. CDR1 and CDR2 from the germline V gene are SGHTA and FQGNSA. The length of the CDR3 is 15 residues.